The T cell receptor (beta chain) described here comes from a study of tumor-infiltrating lymphocytes in localized non-small cell lung cancer. On the study more broadly: Patients included smokers and never-smokers with various histologies, some sampled after neoadjuvant chemotherapy. Tumor tissue and non-adjacent uninvolved lung came from each patient. Study-level findings and limits: TCR sequencing covered a subset of patients with enough tissue. Higher tumor T cell infiltration than in uninvolved lung was supported by TCRbeta sequencing.

The CDR3 consists of 19 residues. CDR1 and CDR2 (germline): MGHRA, YSYEKL. V lost 1 base to trimming and J lost 4 bases, with 23 bases between them. Measured with immunoSEQ multiplex PCR; TCRdb has only the in-frame clones, and not every one. The sample has roughly 8,500 clones, about 81% seen once. Points on this clone: Its antigen is currently unknown.

This sequence was found in a human donor with non-small cell lung cancer. The sample consisted of uninvolved lung tissue not adjacent to the tumor. The chain recombines TRBV4-1 with TRBJ2-1; D ambiguous. The CDR3 nucleotides are TGCGCCAGCAGCCAAGTCGGCTTATCGGATCCCTTGGGATACAATGAGCAGTTCTTC. Translation gives CASSQVGLSDPLGYNEQFF.